This TCR beta chain was captured in a study of regulatory T cells in long-lasting Graves disease. Library construction for TCR beta used iRepertoire HTBI primers and Arm-PCR of CDR3 regions. From the multiplex PCR reads, TCRdb called clonotypes with MiXCR, one entry per CDR3 protein. The table has some 370,000 distinct CDR3 sequences, about 11% seen once. V shed 1 base, J shed 2 bases, and the junction held 5 bases outside the gene matches. Germline V gene data show CDR1 as SGHVS and CDR2 as FNYEAQ. This CDR3 comprises 17 residues. Stated time point: newly diagnosed GD, antithyroid drugs for less than 3 months. PBMCs were the source of the RNA used for TCR sequencing. Doctors identified Graves' disease using the American Thyroid Association guidelines. Enrollment of patients was through an endocrinology department in Xi'an, China. This clonotype turned up a few times. The sample also formed part of further work on T cells in Graves' hyperthyroidism and ophthalmopathy.

This sequence was found in a young woman with Graves disease. This specimen consisted of peripheral blood mononuclear cells (PBMCs), obtained at new diagnosis, from a patient treated with antithyroid drugs. The chain couples TRBV7-6 to TRBJ2-3, with 11 bases that match TRBD2. For the CDR3, the DNA is TGTGCCAGCAGCTTAGTAGGGACTAGCGGCCTCACAGATACGCAGTATTTT. Residues: CASSLVGTSGLTDTQYF.